These 21 T cell receptor beta chains share one sample of origin, sequenced in a study of blood T cells in healthy people across ages. Sample-barcoded 5' priming and a J-beta primer mix drove a second PCR of about 6 to 12 cycles. TCRdb reprocessed the 5' RACE reads with MiXCR, giving one entry per CDR3 protein. The sample lists some 1.4 million distinct CDR3 sequences, about 40% occurring once. The material sequenced was blood. These receptors all come from a woman younger than 35 in good health.

This clonotype was found a few times. The chain carries TRBV12-3 or TRBV12-4 and TRBJ2-5; D gene uncertain. This CDR3 is 14 amino acids long. Trimming stripped 1 base from V and 2 bases from J, with 8 bases between. This CDR3 is CASSLGAKQETQYF. CDR3 in DNA: TGTGCCAGCAGTTTAGGGGCTAAACAAGAGACCCAGTACTTC.

Here the CDR3 reads CASSETSGAPWETQYF. Written as DNA, the CDR3 is TGCGCCAGCAGCGAGACTAGCGGGGCCCCTTGGGAGACCCAGTACTTC. The chain is built from TRBV10-2 and TRBJ2-5, with 11 bases lining up with TRBD2. V gave up 6 bases and J gave up 5 bases; unmatched junction bases: 11. CDR1 and CDR2 from the germline V gene are WSHSY and SAAADI. The CDR3 has 16 amino acids.

This clonotype was seen a handful of times. This sequence joins TRBV29-1 and TRBJ2-7; no clear D. The CDR3 runs to 11 residues. Germline-derived CDR1 and CDR2 are SQVTM and ANQGSEA. V was trimmed by 4 bases and J by 4 bases, leaving 8 bases between them. For the CDR3, the DNA is TGCAGCGTTGTCTTGGAGTACGAGCAGTACTTC. It encodes CSVVLEYEQYF.

This clonotype has a handful of counts. J is TRBJ2-5 and V is TRBV15, with D maybe TRBD1 (6 bases). Germline CDR1 and CDR2: LNHNV and YYDKDF (reference sequence). V was trimmed by 3 bases and J by 2 bases, leaving 16 bases between them. The CDR3 is made up of 16 amino acids. The CDR3 sequence: CATSSPHRDGQETQYF. The CDR3 DNA sequence: TGTGCCACCAGCAGCCCCCACAGGGATGGGCAAGAGACCCAGTACTTC.

This clonotype was counted between two and nine times. The chain recombines TRBV7-2 with TRBJ2-5; possible D gene TRBD2, 6 bases. V lost 6 bases to trimming and J lost 1 base, with 18 bases between them. Per the germline V gene, CDR1 is SGHTA and CDR2 is FQGNSA. The CDR3 covers 16 residues. CDR3 DNA sequence: TGTGCCAGCAGTCCCACGGCCACTAGCAGCCAAGAGACCCAGTACTTC. This sequence encodes CASSPTATSSQETQYF.

A few counts support this clonotype. The chain employs TRBV10-1 and TRBJ1-6, with D possibly matching TRBD1 (6 bases). V lost 4 bases, J lost 8 bases, and 12 bases lay in between. This CDR3 comprises 14 residues. Germline V lookup: CDR1 WNHNN, CDR2 SYGVQD (reference sequence). The CDR3 reads CASSAGGKDSPLHF. The CDR3 DNA reads as TGCGCCAGCAGTGCTGGGGGCAAGGATTCACCCCTCCACTTT.

This sequence joins TRBV7-9 and TRBJ2-4; perhaps TRBD1 as D (5 bases). Trimming pared 3 bases from V and 0 bases from J, leaving 15 bases between. The CDR3 length is 17 residues. Germline V gene sequence: CDR1 SEHNR, CDR2 FQNEAQ (reference sequence). The DNA for the CDR3 is TGTGCCAGCAGCTTTGAGACTGGGGCAGGAGCCAAAAACATTCAGTACTTC. Amino acid sequence: CASSFETGAGAKNIQYF.

The genes are TRBV7-9 and TRBJ2-7; either TRBD1 or TRBD2 may fit D (6 bases each). V was trimmed by 5 bases and J by 2 bases, leaving 25 bases between them. Germline V gene data show CDR1 as SEHNR and CDR2 as FQNEAQ (reference sequence). This CDR3 is 18 amino acids long. The CDR3 coding sequence is TGTGCCAGCAGCCCTAGCTGGGGGGCGGACACCTCTACCTACGAGCAGTACTTC. Translating gives CASSPSWGADTSTYEQYF.

The chain has TRBV6-6 and TRBJ2-7; 10 positions match TRBD1. This CDR3 comprises 14 residues. Unmatched junction bases numbered 10, after V lost 9 bases and J lost 5 bases. Germline V gene lookup returns CDR1 MNHNY and CDR2 SVGAGI (reference sequence). CDR3 sequence reads: CASAAGTGVHEQYF. CDR3 DNA: TGTGCCAGTGCGGCCGGGACAGGGGTCCACGAGCAGTACTTC.

This chain connects TRBV7-2 to TRBJ2-7, with TRBD2 matching 7 bases. The CDR3 extends over 16 amino acids. In germline, CDR1 is SGHTA, CDR2 FQGNSA. V shed 0 bases and J 5 bases; nucleotides not matched to a gene: 10. CDR3: CASSLARLASRDEQYF. CDR3 in DNA: TGTGCCAGCAGCTTAGCCCGACTAGCCTCGAGGGACGAGCAGTACTTC.

The V call is TRBV13, the J call TRBJ1-2; TRBD1 aligns across 9 bases. After removal of 3 bases from V and 2 bases from J, the junction contained 7 bases not matched to a gene. This CDR3 is built from 16 residues. The germline CDR1 and CDR2 sequences are PRHDT and FYEKMQ (reference sequence). The CDR3 DNA sequence: TGTGCCAGCAGCTTCCTGGACAGGGGAGCCAACTATGGCTACACCTTC. Amino acid sequence: CASSFLDRGANYGYTF.

This clonotype has only a few counts. The CDR3 sequence: CASTIAGGASNEQFF. The CDR3, as DNA: TGTGCCAGCACAATAGCGGGGGGGGCGAGCAATGAGCAGTTCTTC. The V call is TRBV6-1, the J call TRBJ2-1, with TRBD2 identical over 11 bases. With V trimmed by 7 bases and J by 6 bases, 8 bases remained unmatched. CDR3 length: 15 amino acids. Germline V CDR1 and CDR2: MNHNS, SASEGT.

This clonotype was seen a handful of times. The CDR3 spells CSVSQGGGNQPQHF. The CDR3 region has the DNA TGCAGCGTTTCACAGGGCGGCGGCAATCAGCCCCAGCATTTT. This chain joins TRBV29-1 and TRBJ1-5; D may be TRBD1 (6 bases). From germline, CDR1 is SQVTM and CDR2 ANQGSEA. The CDR3 is 14 residues long. V lost 5 bases and J lost 2, with 13 bases in between.

The rearrangement links TRBV9 to TRBJ2-3, with D possibly matching TRBD2 (6 bases). Deletions cut 4 bases from V and 5 bases from J, with 14 bases between. CDR1 is SGDLS, CDR2 YYNGEE, per germline. This CDR3 region has 14 residues. This CDR3 is CASSLKGLVDTQYF. CDR3 sequence (DNA): TGTGCCAGCAGCCTTAAGGGACTCGTAGATACGCAGTATTTT.

The table lists this clonotype with a few counts. The chain combines TRBV13 with TRBJ2-7, with 11 nucleotides matching TRBD2. Germline CDR1 reads PRHDT; CDR2 reads FYEKMQ (reference sequence). CDR3 length equals 16 residues. V dropped 0 bases and J dropped 4; count of bases not matched to a gene: 5. The CDR3 coding sequence is TGTGCCAGCAGCTTAGGAGGGCTAGCGGGGGGTTACGAGCAGTACTTC. Its translation is CASSLGGLAGGYEQYF.

This clonotype was recorded a few times. The rearrangement links TRBV5-1 to TRBJ2-7; 10 bases are a match to TRBD1. The CDR3 loop spans 18 amino acids. The V gene's germline CDR1 is SGHRS and CDR2 YFSETQ. V lost 3 bases to trimming and J lost 2 bases; unmatched junction nucleotides: 14. CDR3 coding DNA: TGCGCCAGCAGCTCCCTTGAACCCGGGACAGGGGCTGCCTACGAGCAGTACTTC. Protein sequence: CASSSLEPGTGAAYEQYF.

The chain recombines TRBV9 with TRBJ2-5; D not resolved. The CDR3 consists of 16 residues. Germline CDR1 and CDR2: SGDLS and YYNGEE. V was shortened by 0 bases and J by 1 base, with 13 bases between the two germline ends. CDR3 DNA sequence: TGTGCCAGCAGCGTAGCTGGGATCCCCGTCCAAGAGACCCAGTACTTC. This encodes CASSVAGIPVQETQYF.

The chain combines TRBV10-3 with TRBJ2-6; no definite D call. The V end was cut by 4 bases, the J end by 0 bases, with 10 bases between. Per germline, CDR1 ENHRY and CDR2 SYGVKD. The CDR3 runs 16 residues. The CDR3 sequence is CAISVVGFSGANVLTF. DNA for the CDR3: TGTGCCATCAGTGTAGTCGGGTTCTCTGGGGCCAACGTCCTGACTTTC.

This chain connects TRBV20-1 to TRBJ2-5, with 7 nucleotides matching TRBD1. This CDR3 spans 14 amino acids. Germline V gene lookup returns CDR1 DFQATT and CDR2 SNEGSKA (reference sequence). Here the CDR3 reads CSVFDRALRNEQYF. Written as DNA, the CDR3 is TGCAGCGTCTTCGACAGGGCATTGAGGAATGAGCAGTACTTC.

The rearrangement joins TRBV6-1 to TRBJ1-5; D is unclear. This CDR3 region has 12 residues. CDR1 and CDR2 from the germline V gene are MNHNS and SASEGT. Trimming took 2 bases from V and 9 from J, leaving 8 bases between them. For the CDR3, the DNA is TGTGCCAGCAGTGAAACCATGGGGCCCCAGCATTTT. It specifies CASSETMGPQHF.

The CDR3 sequence is CASSQWGGGIGHEQFF. For the CDR3, the DNA is TGTGCCAGCAGCCAGTGGGGGGGGGGTATTGGTCATGAGCAGTTCTTC. The chain combines TRBV9 with TRBJ2-1; TRBD2 agrees at 7 bases. The CDR3 is made up of 16 amino acids. Germline loops: CDR1 SGDLS, CDR2 YYNGEE. The J segment lost 8 bases and the V segment lost 4 bases, leaving 15 bases of the junction unmatched.